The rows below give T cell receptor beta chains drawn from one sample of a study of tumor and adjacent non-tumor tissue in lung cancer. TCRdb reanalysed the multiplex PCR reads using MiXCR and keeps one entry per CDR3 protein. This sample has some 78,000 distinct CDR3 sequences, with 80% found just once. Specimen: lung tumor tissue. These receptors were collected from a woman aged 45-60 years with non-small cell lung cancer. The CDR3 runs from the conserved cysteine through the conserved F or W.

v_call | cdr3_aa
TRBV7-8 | CASNGHTGTSVYEQYF
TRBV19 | CASSTRQRNTEAFF
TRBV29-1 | CSVESQEDWQTHNF
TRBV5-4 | CASSPTLATTRELFF
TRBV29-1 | CSVVGGLSADTQYF
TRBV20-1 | CSASKGAGEETQYF
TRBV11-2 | CASSRGLAASNEQFF
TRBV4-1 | CANSQQPLTGPHYGYIF
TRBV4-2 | CASKQRGTAGRAYNEQFF
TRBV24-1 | CATSDFRDYGYTF
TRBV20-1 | CSTRKTRSDTQYF
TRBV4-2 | CASSRTSGANQETQYF
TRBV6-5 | CASSRNGHLHEQFF
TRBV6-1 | CASNGLAVPYEQYF
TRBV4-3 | CASGKTSGLAGAHEQFF
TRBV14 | CASCLVGSSYGYTF
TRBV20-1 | CSALHSGRNSYEQYF
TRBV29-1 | CSIKLHLLREPQYF
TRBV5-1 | CASSSPYGENYNEQFF
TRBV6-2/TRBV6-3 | CVSLGQLRYEQYF